Given below is one T cell receptor beta chain in context. Its antigen is unknown. The data were obtained in a study of T cells in narcolepsy. Whole-study findings and limits: Same-patient CSF and blood CD4+ T cell clonotypes included HCRT-specific and TRIB2-specific autoreactive ones. In some patient and control memory CD4+ samples, autoreactive clones were absent.

The repertoire was sequenced with immunoSEQ multiplex PCR; TCRdb's copy has only in-frame clones and lacks some. Here the sample spans roughly 27,000 clones, around 84% being singletons. CDR3 length: 13 residues. V trimming: 10 bases; J trimming: 7 bases; junction bases outside the gene matches: 9. Germline V gene data show CDR1 as SGHTS and CDR2 as YDEGEE. This receptor was taken from a human donor in good health. The chain employs TRBV5-8 and TRBJ2-1, with 9 bases lining up with TRBD1. Material: memory (CD45RA-) CD4+ T cells from blood. The CDR3 protein is CAGNRDRANEQFF. CDR3 DNA sequence: TGTGCCGGGAACCGGGACAGGGCGAATGAGCAGTTCTTC.